The rows below give T cell receptor beta chains drawn from one sample of a study of resident and recirculating memory T cells in vitiligo. The data were produced by immunoSEQ multiplex PCR, yet TCRdb's version contains in-frame clones alone and is incomplete. Found here are tens of thousands of clones, about 91% of them singletons; the top ten hold roughly 5.1%. Sequenced material: blood. Every receptor here comes from a male donor with vitiligo. Both conserved end residues are part of each CDR3. A D gene is named only where the DNA matches it firmly.

D gene,V gene,J gene,CDR3 protein
-,TRBV5-8,TRBJ1-5,CASSRGVSNQPQHF
TRBD1,TRBV5-6,TRBJ1-5,CASSFQYKRTGDDQPQHF
TRBD1,TRBV5-1,TRBJ2-4,CASSSGQAAKNIQYF
-,TRBV18,TRBJ1-2,CASSPDQGAYGYTF
TRBD2,TRBV5-4,TRBJ2-7,CASSLGAGGTYEQYF
-,TRBV9,TRBJ2-3,CASSVGGAGAEDTQYF
TRBD2,TRBV5-4,TRBJ2-7,CASSKRDTYEQYF
-,TRBV10-3,TRBJ2-7,CAALGDFSYEQYF
-,TRBV19,TRBJ2-7,CATISENSYEQYF
-,TRBV19,TRBJ2-1,CASSPQRNEQFF
-,TRBV7-3,TRBJ1-2,CASSLTGGVVKDGYTF
TRBD1,TRBV19,TRBJ1-2,CASSIRTGVVGVYGYTF
-,TRBV19,TRBJ2-3,CASNHRVTDTQYF
TRBD2,TRBV10-1,TRBJ2-1,CASSESGPTSGEQFF
-,TRBV5-1,TRBJ1-1,CASSLVRRRTEAGLNTEAFF
TRBD1,TRBV11-3,TRBJ2-7,CASSLARTGIYEQYF
-,TRBV27,TRBJ2-3,CASSLSSDSPGPRTDTQYF
-,TRBV4-1,TRBJ2-3,CASSQVLFTDTQYF
-,TRBV5-1,TRBJ2-3,CASSLLTDTQYF
-,TRBV2,TRBJ2-7,CASTWRAPDEQYF
-,TRBV5-5,TRBJ1-2,CASTASGVENYGYTF
-,TRBV7-9,TRBJ1-5,CASSYPSQPQHF
-,TRBV5-1,TRBJ1-6,CASHAGGPTKSANSPLHF
-,TRBV28,TRBJ1-3,CAAGIRVTGGLRNTIYF
TRBD1,TRBV4-1,TRBJ1-5,CASSQPGQGRNQPQHF
-,TRBV4-1,TRBJ1-1,CASSPGSLAEAFF
TRBD2,TRBV13,TRBJ2-2,CASSPIYNPGTKNTGELFF
TRBD2,TRBV5-1,TRBJ2-1,CASSIGLAGRTYNEQFF